The 16 T cell receptor beta chains below were found in one sample sequenced in a study of cytomegalovirus exposure and HLA in healthy donors. With 60 Vbeta and 13 Jbeta primers, the PCR was carried out. TCRdb keeps only in-frame clones here, not all; method: immunoSEQ multiplex PCR. In the table there are 200,000 or so clones, roughly 84% of which are singletons. Source material: PBMCs. The receptors derive from a girl aged 10-17 years in good health and CMV-seronegative.

The chain joins TRBV15 to TRBJ1-2; D may be TRBD1 (5 bases). Germline values: CDR1 LNHNV, CDR2 YYDKDF (reference sequence). CDR3 length equals 14 residues. V shed 6 bases and J shed 4 bases, with 15 bases lying between them. The CDR3 sequence is CATSPGSGVYGYTF. The DNA for the CDR3 is TGTGCCACCAGTCCAGGGTCGGGCGTCTATGGCTACACCTTC.

This clone appeared a few times. V is TRBV4-2 and J is TRBJ2-4; 9 bases agree with TRBD2. Germline-derived CDR1 and CDR2 are LGHNA and YNFKEQ. J was trimmed by 9 bases and V by 1 base; bases with no gene match: 7. This CDR3 region has 15 residues. The CDR3 reads CASSQASSGEGIQYF. For the CDR3, the DNA is TGTGCCAGCAGCCAAGCGTCTAGCGGGGAAGGCATTCAGTACTTC.

This chain links TRBV27 with TRBJ2-2; D is ambiguous. The CDR3 spans 12 residues. V gave up 2 bases and J gave up 9 bases, with 7 bases separating them. Germline CDR1 reads MNHEY; CDR2 reads SMNVEV (reference sequence). CDR3 amino acids: CASSLVGRELFF. CDR3 in DNA: TGTGCCAGCAGTTTAGTTGGCCGGGAGCTGTTTTTT.

V usage is TRBV7-2 and J usage is TRBJ1-2, with 11 bases that match TRBD1. Per the germline V gene, CDR1 is SGHTA and CDR2 is FQGNSA. Germline trimming cut 1 base from V and 8 bases from J; bases unmatched to any gene: 9. This CDR3 is built from 16 residues. The CDR3 DNA follows: TGTGCCAGCAGCTTAGGATTGGGGGGACAGGGGGGCGGCTACACCTTC. Protein: CASSLGLGGQGGGYTF.

The CDR3 DNA reads as TGTGCCAGCAGCTTGGCCGACAATGAGCAGTTCTTC. As protein: CASSLADNEQFF. This chain connects TRBV5-4 to TRBJ2-1; D gene ambiguous. Germline values: CDR1 SGHNT, CDR2 YYREEE (reference sequence). Between the trimmed V and J ends, which lost 0 bases and 5 bases, there was a span of 3 bases. The CDR3 extends over 12 amino acids.

This chain links TRBV10-2 with TRBJ2-3; D is possibly TRBD2 (5 bases). In germline, CDR1 is WSHSY, CDR2 SAAADI. V was shortened by 2 bases and J by 3 bases, with 9 bases between the two germline ends. The CDR3 spans 14 residues. The CDR3: CASSEPGKTDTQYF. The CDR3 nucleotides are TGCGCCAGCAGTGAGCCGGGGAAGACAGATACGCAGTATTTT.

The chain couples TRBV25-1 to TRBJ1-1; D unresolved. The CDR3 consists of 15 residues. The germline V gene encodes CDR1 MGHDK and CDR2 SYGVNS. Trimming left V 5 bases short and J 8 bases short, with 21 bases between. CDR3 nucleotide sequence: TGTGCCAGCAGTACCTTACATACGGCGGGGAAAGAAGCTTTCTTT. As protein: CASSTLHTAGKEAFF.

The V and J genes are TRBV25-1 and TRBJ2-3; 9 bases map to TRBD2. V lost 4 bases and J lost 0; bases outside the gene matches: 11. The CDR3 is 18 residues long. CDR1 MGHDK and CDR2 SYGVNS come from the germline V gene. Written as DNA, the CDR3 is TGTGCCAGCAGTGCCCTTTTCCCGAGCGGGAGGAGCACAGATACGCAGTATTTT. Its translation is CASSALFPSGRSTDTQYF.

The V gene is TRBV5-1, the J gene TRBJ1-2, with D tentatively TRBD1 (6 bases). The CDR3 is 12 residues long. Trimming removed 5 bases at V and 8 bases at J, with 13 bases between. The germline gives CDR1 SGHRS, CDR2 YFSETQ. This CDR3 is CASRGAVSGYTF. DNA of the CDR3: TGCGCCAGCAGGGGGGCAGTCTCAGGCTACACCTTC.

The chain employs TRBV6-5 and TRBJ2-3, with D possibly being TRBD2 (6 bases). Germline-derived CDR1 and CDR2 are MNHEY and SVGAGI. The length of the CDR3 is 15 residues. V shed 4 bases and J shed 1 base, with 12 bases lying between them. The CDR3 sequence is CASSSTGGGTDTQYF. For the CDR3, the DNA is TGTGCCAGCAGTTCCACCGGGGGTGGCACAGATACGCAGTATTTT.

The chain is built from TRBV29-1 and TRBJ2-1; D perhaps matches TRBD1 (6 bases). CDR1 is SQVTM and CDR2 is ANQGSEA in the germline V gene. The CDR3 is made up of 15 amino acids. Trimming cost V 5 bases and J 0 bases, with 14 bases left between them. As DNA, the CDR3 is TGCAGCGTTTGGTTGGGGGCCACCTCCTACAATGAGCAGTTCTTC. Its protein product is CSVWLGATSYNEQFF.

This clone was recorded only once. The rearrangement joins TRBV6-5 to TRBJ2-5, with TRBD1 matching over 10 bases. The germline CDR1 and CDR2 sequences are MNHEY and SVGAGI. This CDR3 contains 15 residues. Trimming at V came to 5 bases and at J to 8 bases, leaving 11 bases not matched to a gene. CDR3 protein: CASSTTGGARRTQYF. The CDR3 coding sequence is TGTGCCAGCAGTACGACAGGGGGCGCGCGAAGAACCCAGTACTTC.

The chain employs TRBV13 and TRBJ1-2, with D maybe TRBD1 (5 bases). The CDR3 runs 16 residues. V lost 5 bases and J 4 bases, leaving 20 bases between the germline ends. Germline V gene lookup returns CDR1 PRHDT and CDR2 FYEKMQ (reference sequence). The CDR3 spells CASSPQKQAFAYGYTF. CDR3 nucleotide sequence: TGTGCCAGCAGCCCCCAAAAACAGGCCTTTGCCTATGGCTACACCTTC.

The chain carries TRBV6-1 and TRBJ2-7; D call uncertain. Per germline, CDR1 MNHNS and CDR2 SASEGT. The CDR3 has 11 amino acids. V lost 4 bases, J lost 6 bases, and 7 bases lay in between. CDR3: CASSGLGEQYF. CDR3 sequence (DNA): TGTGCCAGCAGTGGACTCGGCGAGCAGTACTTC.

The J gene is TRBJ2-2, the V gene TRBV19, with TRBD1 as a possible D gene (6 bases). Trimming cost V 3 bases and J 1 base, with 15 bases left between them. Per the germline V gene, CDR1 is LNHDA and CDR2 is SQIVND (reference sequence). The CDR3 is 17 amino acids. CDR3 DNA sequence: TGTGCCAGTAGTATCCCGAACAGGGTTCGGAACACCGGGGAGCTGTTTTTT. Amino acid sequence: CASSIPNRVRNTGELFF. Looking up the rest from reference TRBV19 and TRBJ2-2 gives the full variable domain: DGGITQSPKYLFRKEGQNVTLSCEQNLNHDAMYWYRQDPGQGLRLIYYSQIVNDFQKGDIAEGYSVSREKKESFPLTVTSAQKNPTAFYLCASSIPNRVRNTGELFFGEGSRLTVL.

The rearrangement links TRBV4-2 to TRBJ2-6, with D possibly matching TRBD2 (7 bases). Trimming took 1 base from V and 4 from J, leaving 20 bases between them. The CDR3 is 19 residues long. Germline V gene lookup returns CDR1 LGHNA and CDR2 YNFKEQ. The CDR3 sequence: CASSQVDVRGAPGANVLTF. CDR3 in DNA: TGTGCCAGCAGCCAAGTAGACGTTCGGGGGGCCCCCGGGGCCAACGTCCTGACTTTC.